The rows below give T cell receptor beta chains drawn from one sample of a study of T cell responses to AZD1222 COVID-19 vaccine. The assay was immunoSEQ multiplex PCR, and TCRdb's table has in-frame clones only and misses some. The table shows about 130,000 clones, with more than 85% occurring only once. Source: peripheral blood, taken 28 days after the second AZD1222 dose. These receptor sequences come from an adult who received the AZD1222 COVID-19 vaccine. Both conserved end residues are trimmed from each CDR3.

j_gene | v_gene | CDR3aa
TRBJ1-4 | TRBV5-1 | ASSRGSGDRNEKLF
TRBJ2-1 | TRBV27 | ASSFTPGTAYNEQF
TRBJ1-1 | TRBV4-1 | ASSQPTVLMNTEAF
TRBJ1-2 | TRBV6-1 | ASSEAHGTVYGYT
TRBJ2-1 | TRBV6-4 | ASSDSSRVSGGVSEQF
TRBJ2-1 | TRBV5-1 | ASSEGTSGYNEQF
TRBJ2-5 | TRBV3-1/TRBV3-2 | ASRHSGGAGETQY
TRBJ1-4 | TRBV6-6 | ASSKVGEWNEKLF
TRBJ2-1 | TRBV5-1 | ASSSGTGKVNEQF
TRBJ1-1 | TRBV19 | ASSIYGGAVNTEAF
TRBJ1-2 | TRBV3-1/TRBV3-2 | ASSHASQGKGGYT
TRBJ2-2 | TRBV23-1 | ASSRYFGLAGGVWTGELF
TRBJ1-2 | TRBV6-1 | ASSDAGQGAQGYT
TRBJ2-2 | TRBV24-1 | ATSEAGGADTGELF
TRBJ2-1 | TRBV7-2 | ASSLLRYNEQF
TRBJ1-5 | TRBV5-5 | ASSPGQGEEPQH
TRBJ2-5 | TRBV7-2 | ASSLGGGSYETQY
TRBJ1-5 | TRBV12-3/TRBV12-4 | ASSFSNQPQH
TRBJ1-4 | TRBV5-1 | ASSLDGRGLSNEKLF
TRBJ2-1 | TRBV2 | ASSENLGVNEQF
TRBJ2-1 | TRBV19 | ASSGLANSYNEQF
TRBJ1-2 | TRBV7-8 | ASSSYRGRAYGYT
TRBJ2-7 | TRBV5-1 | ASSFGLAGAYEQY
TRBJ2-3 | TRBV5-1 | ASSSGTYVTDTQY
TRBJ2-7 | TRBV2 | ASSGGVLVGYY
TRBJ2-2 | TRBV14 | ASSQTGTRDTGELF
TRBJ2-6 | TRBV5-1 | ASSSASGANVLT
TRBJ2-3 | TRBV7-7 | ASSLGLAVTDTQY
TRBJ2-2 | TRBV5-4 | ASSLTLNTGELF
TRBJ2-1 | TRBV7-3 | ASSWGGRGNEQF
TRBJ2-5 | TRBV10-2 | ASSEHTEGTQY
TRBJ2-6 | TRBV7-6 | ASSQRTGMGANVLT
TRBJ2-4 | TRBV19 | ASSIATTAAKNIQY
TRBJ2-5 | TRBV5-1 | ASSLVGGAGETQY
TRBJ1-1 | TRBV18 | ASSLGGTGGLTEAF
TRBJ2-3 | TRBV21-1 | ASIKLQKRDRNTDTQY
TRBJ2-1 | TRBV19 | ASSILRGQGYNEQF